This TCR beta chain emerged from a study of blood T cells in healthy people across ages. Study-wide results and caveats: Aged donors had fewer naive CD4+ cells and lower diversity than long-lived donors.

CDR1 SGHDT and CDR2 YYEEEE come from the germline V gene. The CDR3 sequence is 14 residues long. The use of a sample-barcoded 5' primer and a J-beta primer mix characterized a second PCR of about 7 to 12 cycles. TCRdb analysed the 5' RACE reads with MiXCR anew, one entry per CDR3 protein. The table records over a million distinct CDR3 sequences, 42% of them present only once. To note about this clonotype: Its antigen is unidentified.

The material sequenced was blood. The receptor's source is a woman aged 18-35 years in good health. The V call is TRBV5-6, the J call TRBJ2-7, with D unresolved. The J call may be incorrect, as the DNA end agrees better with TRBJ2-5. The CDR3 coding sequence is TGTGCCAGCAGCCGCGCCCCTTTTTCGGAGACCCAGTACTTC. As protein: CASSRAPFSETQYF.